The 5 T cell receptor beta chains reported below all come from one sample, sequenced in a study of long-term antiretroviral therapy in people with HIV (dated by TCRdb to 2021 to 2024). The immunoSEQ hsTCRB v3.0 assay was used at survey level resolution for TRB variable region sequencing. TCRdb retrieved this table from immuneACCESS and kept in-frame rearrangements only. Not all clones are present; in checked studies, unresolved V genes account for under half, and no reason is known for the remainder. The sample contains over 15,000 clones, approximately 84% of them found a single time. The top ten clonotypes cover nearly 8% of the sample. The source material was unsorted PBMCs, sampled 0.9 years after starting antiretroviral therapy. These receptors all come from a man between 18 and 35 years old with HIV.

The gene calls are TRBV7-6 and TRBJ2-2; no clear D gene. Germline V gene lookup returns CDR1 SGHVS and CDR2 FNYEAQ. The V gene lost 5 bases and the J gene lost 7 bases, with 11 bases spanning the gap. The CDR3 has 13 amino acids. CDR3 sequence (DNA): TGTGCCAGCAGCCCAATAGCAGGCGGGGAGCTGTTTTTT. Translated: CASSPIAGGELFF.

This clone showed up just once. The chain uses TRBV18 and TRBJ2-4; D unclear. The CDR3 consists of 13 residues. Germline V lookup: CDR1 KGHSH, CDR2 LQKENI. Trimming stripped 3 bases from V and 1 base from J, with 4 bases between. The CDR3 spells CASSPPAKNIQYF. For the CDR3, the DNA is TGTGCCAGCTCACCCCCGGCCAAAAACATTCAGTACTTC.

V is TRBV27 and J is TRBJ2-3; no reliable D call. Germline assignment: CDR1 MNHEY and CDR2 SMNVEV (reference sequence). This CDR3 has 12 residues. Between the trimmed V and J ends, which lost 7 bases and 0 bases, there was a span of 5 bases. This CDR3 is CASTDSTDTQYF. The CDR3 nucleotides read TGTGCCAGCACAGATAGCACAGATACGCAGTATTTT.

The gene calls are TRBV5-1 and TRBJ2-2; D may be TRBD2 (7 bases). Germline-derived CDR1 and CDR2 are SGHRS and YFSETQ. V lost 0 bases to trimming and J lost 5 bases, with 14 bases between them. CDR3 size: 16 residues. CDR3 in DNA: TGCGCCAGCAGCTTGGCCGGCGGGGGCGAAACCGGGGAGCTGTTTTTT. This sequence encodes CASSLAGGGETGELFF.

The rearrangement uses TRBV7-8 and TRBJ2-1; weak D call: TRBD1 (5 bases). The CDR3 has 14 amino acids. Trimming cost V 1 base and J 7 bases, with 11 bases left between them. CDR1 is SGHVS, CDR2 FQNEAQ, per germline. In DNA, the CDR3 is TGTGCCAGCAGCTTAGGGGGCCTGGGGAATGAGCAGTTCTTC. The encoded protein is CASSLGGLGNEQFF. The full variable domain, completed using reference TRBV7-8 and TRBJ2-1, is GAGVSQSPRYKVAKRGQDVALRCDPISGHVSLFWYQQALGQGPEFLTYFQNEAQLDKSGLPSDRFFAERPEGSVSTLKIQRTQQEDSAVYLCASSLGGLGNEQFFGPGTRLTVL.